This TCR beta chain was captured by sequencing in a study of blood T cell repertoires in COVID-19. Study-wide background: The samples span acute and convalescent COVID-19 from the United States, Italy and Spain.

The J segment lost 7 bases and the V segment lost 1 base, leaving 7 bases of the junction unmatched. The CDR3 contains 15 residues. Germline values: CDR1 LGHNT, CDR2 FRNRAP. Authors' methods: Amplifying reference gene primers gave estimates of nucleated cell counts. Clones were read by immunoSEQ multiplex PCR, and TCRdb kept only the in-frame ones, dropping some. V and J calls and clone size are copied from that table; D and trimming were computed from the DNA. Altogether about 60,000 clones are present, 80% to 90% being singletons, with the ten largest covering more than 1%. The V call is TRBV12-5, the J call TRBJ2-7; 10 nucleotides line up with TRBD2. The clonotype originates from a middle-aged man with acute or convalescent COVID-19. The sequenced sample consisted of peripheral blood. In nucleotides, the CDR3 is TGTGCTAGTGGTTTGGGTCTAGCGGGGGAGGGTGAGCAGTACTTC. It encodes CASGLGLAGEGEQYF. Using reference TRBV12-5 and TRBJ2-7 for the parts outside the CDR3, the full variable domain is DARVTQTPRHKVTEMGQEVTMRCQPILGHNTVFWYRQTMMQGLELLAYFRNRAPLDDSGMPKDRFSAEMPDATLATLKIQPSEPRDSAVYFCASGLGLAGEGEQYFGPGTRLTVT.